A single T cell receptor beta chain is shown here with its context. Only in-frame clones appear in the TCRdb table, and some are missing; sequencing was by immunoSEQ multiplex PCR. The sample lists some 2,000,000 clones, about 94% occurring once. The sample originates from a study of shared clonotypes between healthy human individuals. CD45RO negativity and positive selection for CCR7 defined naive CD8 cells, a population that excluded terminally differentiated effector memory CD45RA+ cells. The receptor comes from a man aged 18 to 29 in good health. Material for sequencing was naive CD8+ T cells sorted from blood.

CDR3 sequence (DNA): TGTGCCAGCAGCGGGACTGACACCGGGGAGCTGTTTTTT. Residues: CASSGTDTGELFF. The genes are TRBV7-9 and TRBJ2-2, with D perhaps matching TRBD2 (6 bases). Germline V lookup: CDR1 SEHNR, CDR2 FQNEAQ (reference sequence). Trimming took off 5 bases at V and 3 bases at J, with 7 bases between the two ends. The CDR3 contains 13 residues.